The TCR beta chain described here comes from a study of T cells in Graves' hyperthyroidism and ophthalmopathy. The source material, RNA transcripts, was used to amplify TCR beta CDR3 regions. Researchers ran a first-round RT-PCR on the TCR CDR3 using the HTBI primer set. Via MiXCR, TCRdb re-called the multiplex PCR reads, giving one row per CDR3 protein. The table has around 600,000 distinct CDR3 sequences, approximately 15% seen once. Germline CDR1 is MNHNS and CDR2 is SASEGT. V lost 6 bases and J 0 bases, leaving 17 bases between the germline ends. The CDR3 runs to 16 residues. Findings and caveats of the study: Ophthalmopathy could be told apart from stable hyperthyroidism with a 13 V-J model.

A few counts support this clonotype. What it recognizes is unknown. Material: blood. The rearrangement joins TRBV6-1 to TRBJ1-2, with a weak D call TRBD1 (5 bases). The TCR comes from a woman between 18 and 29 years old with Graves' ophthalmopathy. The CDR3 DNA is TGTGCCAGCAGCCTCGTGGGGACTACCCCTAACTATGGCTACACCTTC. Translated, it gives CASSLVGTTPNYGYTF.